This T cell receptor (beta chain) stems from a study of blood T cell repertoires in COVID-19. At the level of the study: The United States, Italy and Spain supplied acute and convalescent COVID-19 samples. Sources were T cells, B-cell-depleted T cells, or PBMCs; the material itself was cDNA or gDNA.

As handled by the study authors: Counts of nucleated cells, estimated from reference gene primer amplification, were obtained. Sequenced by immunoSEQ multiplex PCR; TCRdb stores in-frame clones only, minus some. That table supplies the V and J calls and clone size; D and trimming were determined from the DNA. This table holds over 250,000 clones, roughly 88% found once. Concerning this clone itself: In the same sample, other DNA sequences code for this CDR3.

This CDR3 contains 14 residues. V lost 4 bases and J lost 0; bases outside the gene matches: 2. Germline lookup yields CDR1 MNHNY and CDR2 SVGAGI (reference sequence). The chain combines TRBV6-6 with TRBJ2-7; 8 bases fit TRBD2. The sequenced sample was peripheral blood. This sequence originates from a woman in her 70s with acute or convalescent COVID-19. As DNA, the CDR3 is TGTGCCAGCAGTTCCAGCGGGGGCTCCTACGAGCAGTACTTC. Protein sequence: CASSSSGGSYEQYF.